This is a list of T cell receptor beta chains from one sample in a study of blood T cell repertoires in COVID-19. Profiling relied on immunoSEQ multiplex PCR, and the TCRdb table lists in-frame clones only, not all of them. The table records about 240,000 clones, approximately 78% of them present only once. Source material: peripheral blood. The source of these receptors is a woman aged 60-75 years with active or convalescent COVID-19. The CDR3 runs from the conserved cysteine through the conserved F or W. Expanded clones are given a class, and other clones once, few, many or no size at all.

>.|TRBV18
CASSPDSRSYNSPLHF
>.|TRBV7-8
CASSFRGTNNSPLHF
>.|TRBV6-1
CASSESTGVGQETQYF
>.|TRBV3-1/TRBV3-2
CASSQGIQGVYEQYF
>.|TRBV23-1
CASSQSEAMGRASLSGNTIYF
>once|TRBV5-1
CASSLRQGVNIQYF
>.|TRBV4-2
CASSPQGAGDQPQHF
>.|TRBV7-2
CASSLVGRGMGNTIYF
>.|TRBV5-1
CASSLAVSTDYSYNEQFF
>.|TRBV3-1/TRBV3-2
CASSLYSGGWGYEQYF
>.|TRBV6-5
CASSRIRGTEAFF
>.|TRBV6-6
CASSQMGQVNGYTF
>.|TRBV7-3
CASSSQGTEAFF
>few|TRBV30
CAYLAGQETQYF
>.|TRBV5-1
CASSLFSGGANEQFF
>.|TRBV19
CASSKAGGGAADTQYF
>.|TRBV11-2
CASSLEDRGGQPQHF
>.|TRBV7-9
CASSSPDRGTGELFF
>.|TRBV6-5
CASNPTPPSNQPQHF